This is a list of T cell receptor beta chains from one sample in a study of T cells in Graves' hyperthyroidism and ophthalmopathy. A single record per CDR3 protein comes from TCRdb applying MiXCR to the multiplex PCR reads. The sample consists of more than 500,000 distinct CDR3 sequences, 15% to 20% of them appearing once. The sequencing sample was made of blood. The receptor set was obtained from a woman aged 30 to 39 with Graves' ophthalmopathy. The CDR3 runs from the conserved cysteine through the conserved F or W. Each record gives: V gene, J gene, clone size, D gene, CDR3 DNA, CDR3 protein. D genes are given only for firm matches. Only part of the rows carry a size: once, few, many, or a class if the clone is expanded.

TRBV25-1	TRBJ2-5	NA	NA	TGTGCCAGCAGTGAATTTACAGGGTTCGGAGAGACCCAGTACTTC	CASSEFTGFGETQYF
TRBV29-1	TRBJ1-3	many	NA	TGCAGCGTTGAAGCGGACAGTAGCTCTGGAAACACCATATATTTT	CSVEADSSSGNTIYF
TRBV3-1	TRBJ1-1	many	TRBD1	TGTGCCAGCAGCCACACAGGGGGTCAAACTGAAGCTTTCTTT	CASSHTGGQTEAFF
TRBV5-1	TRBJ2-5	NA	NA	TGCGCCAGCCGCCTAGGGCAGTTAGAGACCCAGTACTTC	CASRLGQLETQYF
TRBV10-3	TRBJ1-4	NA	NA	TGTGCCATCAGTGAGTCGATAGGTGGGAATGAAAAACTGTTTTTT	CAISESIGGNEKLFF
TRBV6-5	TRBJ1-4	NA	NA	TGTGCCAGCAGTTACTCGTTACCGGGTTCAGCTAATGAAAAACTGTTTTTT	CASSYSLPGSANEKLFF
TRBV6-2/TRBV6-3	TRBJ1-2	few	NA	TGTGCCAGCAGTTACAAGGGGAGAGCCTATGGCTACACCTTC	CASSYKGRAYGYTF
TRBV7-2	TRBJ1-2	many	NA	TGTGCCAGCAGCCCGAGACGGACACCAAACTATGGCTACACCTTC	CASSPRRTPNYGYTF
TRBV2	TRBJ1-5	few	TRBD1	TGTGCCAGCAGTGGACAGGGATGGGGGTATAGCAATCAGCCCCAGCATTTT	CASSGQGWGYSNQPQHF
TRBV20-1	TRBJ2-7	once	NA	TGCAGTGCTAGAGAGGGTAGCGGAACATACGAGCAGTACTTC	CSAREGSGTYEQYF
TRBV28	TRBJ1-6	NA	NA	TGTGCCAGCAGTTTTGGTGGGAATAATTCACCCCTCCACTTT	CASSFGGNNSPLHF
TRBV4-1	TRBJ1-6	many	TRBD1	TGCGCCAGCAGCCCGGGACAGCGACCAAATTCACCCCTCCACTTT	CASSPGQRPNSPLHF
TRBV7-6	TRBJ2-7	many	TRBD2	TGTGCCAGCAGCTTAGCGCGGGGGGAGGGATTGGAGCAGTACTTC	CASSLARGEGLEQYF
TRBV14	TRBJ2-1	few	NA	TGTGCCAGCAGCCGTCCGGGCCAATACAATGAGCAGTTCTTC	CASSRPGQYNEQFF
TRBV30	TRBJ1-1	many	NA	TGTGCCTGGAGTGCGACAAGGTGGACTGAAGCTTTCTTT	CAWSATRWTEAFF
TRBV29-1	TRBJ2-1	many	TRBD2	TGCAGCGTTCCGGGTTGGACTAGCGGTCTATGGACCTACAATGAGCAGTTCTTC	CSVPGWTSGLWTYNEQFF
TRBV6-2/TRBV6-3	TRBJ2-4	NA	TRBD1	TGTGCCAGCAGTCAAGGGACAGCCATTCAGTACTTC	CASSQGTAIQYF
TRBV20-1	TRBJ2-3	many	TRBD1	TGCAGTGCCCCCGGCAGGGGGGATACGCAGTATTTT	CSAPGRGDTQYF
TRBV3-1	TRBJ2-1	NA	NA	TGTGCCAGCAGCCAAGATCGAACAGAGTACAATGAGCAGTTCTTC	CASSQDRTEYNEQFF
TRBV7-9	TRBJ1-3	NA	NA	TGTGCCAGCAGCAAATCCAGGACGGGCAACTCTGGAAACACCATATATTTT	CASSKSRTGNSGNTIYF
TRBV29-1	TRBJ2-7	few	NA	TGCAGCGCTACAGGGGGGGATTCCTACGAGCAGTACTTC	CSATGGDSYEQYF
TRBV2	TRBJ1-1	many	NA	TGTGCCAGCAGTGAAAGGTGGGACACTGAAGCTTTCTTT	CASSERWDTEAFF
TRBV30	TRBJ2-7	many	TRBD1	TGTGCCTGGAGCGCGACAGGGTACGAGCAGTACTTC	CAWSATGYEQYF
TRBV7-9	TRBJ2-6	NA	NA	TGTGCCACAACTTCGGGCAGAGTGAGCTCTGGGGCCAACGTCCTGACTTTC	CATTSGRVSSGANVLTF
TRBV12-5	TRBJ2-1	NA	TRBD2	TGTGCTAGTGGTTCCTCGACTAGCGGGAGTTTTGGGAATGAGCAGTTCTTC	CASGSSTSGSFGNEQFF
TRBV27	TRBJ1-2	few	TRBD1	TGTGCCAGCAGTTCCCGGACAGGAACTGCCGGCTACACCTTC	CASSSRTGTAGYTF
TRBV3-1	TRBJ2-1	many	NA	TGTGCCAGCAGCCAAGAAGGAAACAGCTATAATGAGCAGTTCTTC	CASSQEGNSYNEQFF
TRBV7-2	TRBJ2-1	many	TRBD1	TGTGCCAGCAGCACCGTACAGGGGTGGGATGAGCAGTTCTTC	CASSTVQGWDEQFF
TRBV5-1	TRBJ2-7	many	TRBD2	TGCGCCAGCAATCCTAGCGGCGCCTACGAGCAGTACTTC	CASNPSGAYEQYF
TRBV6-1	TRBJ2-7	many	NA	TGTGCCAGCAGTCACGACAGGAGCGAGCAGTACTTC	CASSHDRSEQYF
TRBV2	TRBJ2-3	many	NA	TGTGCCAGCAACCTAGGAATGGGCACAGATACGCAGTATTTT	CASNLGMGTDTQYF
TRBV20-1	TRBJ1-1	few	TRBD1	TGCAGGGTCGAAGCAGGGGGCAACACTGAAGCTTTCTTT	CRVEAGGNTEAFF
TRBV29-1	TRBJ1-1	few	NA	TGCAGCGTTGAAGTAGAATACACTGAAGCTTTCTTT	CSVEVEYTEAFF
TRBV28	TRBJ2-3	many	NA	TGTGCCATCCCGGACAGAACCACAGATACGCAGTATTTT	CAIPDRTTDTQYF
TRBV28	TRBJ2-7	many	NA	TGTGCCAGCAAGTTGGAGAGTATCGGGAGCTCCTACGAGCAGTACTTC	CASKLESIGSSYEQYF
TRBV6-1	TRBJ2-6	few	NA	TGTGCCAGCAGCCCGCAGGGACCCGGGACCAACGTCCTGACTTTC	CASSPQGPGTNVLTF
TRBV29-1	TRBJ1-1	NA	NA	TGCAGCGCCCGCGGGGGGCGCGGCACTGAAGCTTTCTTT	CSARGGRGTEAFF
TRBV5-1	TRBJ1-1	NA	NA	TGCGCCAGCAGCTCTCCGGGGACTGAAGCTTTCTTT	CASSSPGTEAFF
TRBV7-2	TRBJ2-7	many	NA	TGTGCCAGCAGCTCCGGGTGGGTGGCAGGGGTTAAAAACGAGCAGTACTTC	CASSSGWVAGVKNEQYF